A selection of T cell receptor beta chains follows, all from one sample in a study of blood T cell repertoires in COVID-19. Sequencing used immunoSEQ multiplex PCR; TCRdb keeps in-frame clones, though not all of them. The sample carries 25,000 to 30,000 clones, 76% recorded once. Sequencing used peripheral blood. These receptors were collected from a man aged 70-80 years with acute or convalescent COVID-19. Each CDR3 is given with its conserved first and last residue. A D gene is named only where the DNA matches it firmly. Size is stated for part of the rows, as once, few or many counts, or as a class when the clone is expanded.

d_call clone_size j_call v_call cdr3_aa cdr3_nt
. . TRBJ2-2 TRBV4-3 CASSPGTPNTGELFF TGCGCCAGCAGCCCCGGGACACCGAACACCGGGGAGCTGTTTTTT
TRBD2 . TRBJ2-5 TRBV7-2 CASSPKGLDQGTQYF TGTGCCAGCAGCCCCAAGGGACTAGATCAAGGGACCCAGTACTTC
TRBD1 once TRBJ1-5 TRBV12-3/TRBV12-4 CASGTGVQPQHF TGTGCCAGCGGGACAGGGGTTCAGCCCCAGCATTTT
. few TRBJ2-6 TRBV5-1 CASKNRPGANDLTF TGCGCCAGCAAGAACCGCCCAGGGGCCAACGACCTGACTTTC
TRBD2 few TRBJ2-1 TRBV11-1 CASSFGRDYQNEQFF TGTGCCAGCAGCTTTGGTAGGGACTACCAAAATGAGCAGTTCTTC
TRBD2 . TRBJ2-3 TRBV7-7 CASSLGGGSGTDTQYF TGTGCCAGCAGCTTAGGAGGCGGGAGCGGCACAGATACGCAGTATTTT
TRBD1 . TRBJ1-5 TRBV28 CASRQQGANQPQHF TGTGCCAGCAGACAACAGGGGGCCAATCAGCCCCAGCATTTT
. . TRBJ1-4 TRBV30 CAWSQGPNEKLFF TGTGCCTGGAGCCAGGGGCCTAATGAAAAACTGTTTTTT
. few TRBJ2-7 TRBV29-1 CSVRGGGGRFYEQYF TGCAGCGTCAGAGGCGGGGGCGGCCGTTTCTACGAGCAGTACTTC
. once TRBJ2-1 TRBV6-5 CASLWEAYNEQFF TGTGCCAGCCTCTGGGAGGCGTACAATGAGCAGTTCTTC
. . TRBJ1-4 TRBV19 CASTSRVWEDGEKLFF TGTGCCAGTACGTCCCGCGTATGGGAGGATGGCGAAAAACTGTTTTTT
TRBD2 . TRBJ2-7 TRBV7-2 CASSLQSGGPYEQYF TGTGCCAGCAGCTTACAGAGCGGGGGACCCTACGAGCAGTACTTC
. . TRBJ2-4 TRBV6-5 CASSSPPGFQYF TGTGCCAGCAGTTCCCCCCCCGGTTTTCAGTACTTC
. . TRBJ1-1 TRBV10-3 CAIGAGAMNTEAFF TGTGCCATCGGGGCAGGGGCCATGAACACTGAAGCTTTCTTT
. . TRBJ1-5 TRBV5-1 CASSLAGRTEPQHF TGCGCCAGCAGCTTGGCCGGGAGGACGGAGCCCCAGCATTTT
. . TRBJ2-1 TRBV11-3 CASSPFSSYNEQFF TGTGCCAGCAGCCCTTTTTCCTCCTACAATGAGCAGTTCTTC
. few TRBJ1-5 TRBV7-9 CASSLTGQGNQPQHF TGTGCCAGCAGCTTAACAGGTCAAGGCAATCAGCCCCAGCATTTT
. . TRBJ1-3 TRBV6-5 CASSYFAGVGNTIYF TGTGCCAGCAGTTACTTTGCAGGGGTCGGAAACACCATATATTTT
TRBD1 . TRBJ1-6 TRBV28 CASEPGQGSSTLHF TGTGCCAGCGAACCGGGACAGGGGAGTTCCACCCTCCACTTT
. . TRBJ2-1 TRBV6-6 CASSYSGPEQFF TGTGCCAGCAGTTACTCGGGCCCCGAGCAGTTCTTC
TRBD2 . TRBJ2-5 TRBV19 CASSIETGGRYF TGTGCCAGTAGTATTGAAACGGGGGGTCGGTACTTC
TRBD1 few TRBJ2-7 TRBV10-1 CARPGQEEQYF TGCGCCCGCCCAGGACAGGAAGAGCAGTACTTC
. . TRBJ1-4 TRBV28 CASSSWGSGEKLFF TGTGCCAGCAGTTCATGGGGGAGCGGTGAAAAACTGTTTTTT
. few TRBJ2-5 TRBV10-3 CAISPGAIETQYF TGTGCCATCAGCCCGGGAGCAATTGAGACCCAGTACTTC
TRBD2 . TRBJ2-1 TRBV27 CASSLWREGPREQFF TGTGCCAGCAGTTTATGGCGGGAGGGCCCCCGTGAGCAGTTCTTC
TRBD2 . TRBJ2-1 TRBV24-1 CATSDGIGRESYNEQFF TGTGCCACCAGTGATGGGATCGGGAGGGAGTCCTACAATGAGCAGTTCTTC
. . TRBJ2-2 TRBV5-1 CASSLAISGGELFF TGCGCCAGCAGCTTGGCCATTAGCGGCGGGGAGCTGTTTTTT
. . TRBJ1-2 TRBV24-1 CATSVSGSDYGYTF TGTGCCACCAGTGTTTCGGGGAGCGACTATGGCTACACCTTC
TRBD1 . TRBJ1-1 TRBV28 CASRSGGGPVRSYEAFF TGTGCCAGCAGATCAGGGGGAGGTCCGGTAAGATCCTATGAAGCTTTCTTT
. . TRBJ2-3 TRBV3-1/TRBV3-2 CASSQVYSGGTDTQYF TGTGCCAGCAGCCAAGTCTATAGCGGAGGCACAGATACGCAGTATTTT
TRBD2 . TRBJ2-3 TRBV14 CASSPVGLARTDTQYF TGTGCCAGCAGCCCTGTAGGACTAGCGCGCACAGATACGCAGTATTTT
. . TRBJ1-1 TRBV4-2 CASSQVMSGAEAFF TGTGCCAGCAGCCAAGTAATGTCAGGTGCAGAAGCTTTCTTT
. . TRBJ2-7 TRBV7-9 CASSHSTIPYEQYF TGTGCCAGCAGTCACTCGACAATCCCCTACGAGCAGTACTTC
. . TRBJ1-1 TRBV6-4 CASSIGQGTEAFF TGTGCCAGCAGTATTGGGCAGGGCACTGAAGCTTTCTTT
. many TRBJ1-1 TRBV7-9 CASSLDIAGAFF TGTGCCAGCAGCTTAGATATTGCGGGGGCTTTCTTT
. . TRBJ1-6 TRBV5-6 CASSLDSWRDNSPLHF TGTGCCAGCAGCTTGGATAGTTGGAGGGATAATTCACCCCTCCACTTT
. . TRBJ1-5 TRBV27 CASSPSSGRQPQHF TGTGCCAGCAGTCCGAGCTCAGGGCGGCAGCCCCAGCATTTT
TRBD1 . TRBJ2-2 TRBV19 CASTRQGGTGELFF TGTGCCAGCACCCGACAGGGGGGGACCGGGGAGCTGTTTTTT
TRBD2 . TRBJ2-1 TRBV28 CASSPTSGGGNEQFF TGTGCCAGCAGCCCTACTAGCGGTGGGGGCAATGAGCAGTTCTTC
. . TRBJ2-7 TRBV4-2 CASSQGGTAVYEQYF TGTGCCAGCAGCCAAGGCGGGACAGCGGTATACGAGCAGTACTTC
. . TRBJ1-5 TRBV3-1/TRBV3-2 CASSPAGWPRLGEGNQPQHF TGTGCCAGCAGCCCCGCCGGCTGGCCCAGGCTTGGGGAGGGCAATCAGCCCCAGCATTTT
. once TRBJ1-5 TRBV7-2 CASSFTTSGARQPQHF TGTGCCAGCAGCTTCACGACCTCAGGGGCCAGGCAGCCCCAGCATTTT
. . TRBJ2-5 TRBV27 CASSRGRSETQYF TGTGCCAGCAGTCGGGGGAGGTCAGAGACCCAGTACTTC